This T cell receptor (beta chain) was profiled in a study of shared T cell receptors in the human thymus. The assay was immunoSEQ multiplex PCR, and TCRdb's table has in-frame clones only and misses some. Of 500,000 to 550,000 clones in the sample, about 80% were seen once. The sample also formed part of further work on human thymus T cells.

This TCR was sampled from a boy under three years old with a congenital heart defect. Sequenced sample: thymocytes.

The CDR3 here is CASSSAPNTGELFF. CDR3 sequence (DNA): TGCGCCAGCTCTAGCGCGCCGAACACCGGGGAGCTGTTTTTT. This rearrangement joins TRBV5-1 to TRBJ2-2; weak D call: TRBD2 (6 bases). The CDR3 totals 14 residues. Trimming took off 7 bases at V and 0 bases at J, with 10 bases between the two ends. Germline V gene lookup returns CDR1 SGHRS and CDR2 YFSETQ.